The 23 T cell receptor beta chains reported below all come from one sample, sequenced in a study of OX40 agonist ivuxolimab in advanced cancers. Here immunoSEQ multiplex PCR was the method, and the copy in TCRdb shows in-frame clones only, minus some. The data contain some 80,000 clones, approximately 90% of them seen just once; the ten biggest clones take up 7% to 9.5%. The sequences come from CD4+ or CD8+ T cells sorted from blood, collected in a trial of the OX40 agonist ivuxolimab. Receptors were obtained from an adult with an advanced solid tumor such as melanoma, head and neck, liver or kidney cancer.

The V gene is TRBV6-5, the J gene TRBJ2-7, with D possibly TRBD1 on 5 matching bases. The CDR3 runs 14 residues. The germline V gene encodes CDR1 MNHEY and CDR2 SVGAGI. V lost 8 bases and J lost 7, with 21 bases in between. CDR3: CASAQPSGLWEQYF. CDR3 bases: TGTGCCAGCGCCCAACCCTCAGGGCTCTGGGAGCAGTACTTC.

The chain carries TRBV13 and TRBJ1-1, with D tentatively TRBD1 (6 bases). V lost 4 bases and J 1 base, leaving 10 bases between the germline ends. CDR1 and CDR2 from the germline V gene are PRHDT and FYEKMQ (reference sequence). There are 14 residues in the CDR3. The CDR3 DNA sequence: TGTGCCAGCAGCTACGCAGGGGCGAACACTGAAGCTTTCTTT. Translating it yields CASSYAGANTEAFF.

V is TRBV7-6 and J is TRBJ2-7; the match to TRBD2 covers 16 bases. The CDR3 consists of 18 residues. The V gene's germline CDR1 is SGHVS and CDR2 FNYEAQ. V gave up 5 bases and J gave up 0 bases; unmatched junction bases: 7. The CDR3, as DNA: TGTGCCAGCAGCCCCGGGACTAGCGGGGGGGCGGTCTCCTACGAGCAGTACTTC. Its protein is CASSPGTSGGAVSYEQYF.

The chain couples TRBV9 to TRBJ2-5, with a weak D call TRBD2 (6 bases). The J call may be mistaken, given a closer DNA end match to TRBJ2-7. This CDR3 is 15 amino acids long. CDR1 SGDLS and CDR2 YYNGEE come from the germline V gene. The CDR3 sequence is CASSGGQGRPYEQYF. CDR3 DNA sequence: TGTGCCAGCAGCGGCGGCCAAGGGAGGCCCTACGAGCAGTACTTC.

CDR3: CASSLVAGIEEPLHF. As DNA, the CDR3 is TGTGCCAGCAGCTTAGTTGCGGGGATTGAGGAACCCCTCCACTTT. This chain links TRBV7-9 with TRBJ1-6; D not resolved. Looked up from germline, CDR1 is SEHNR and CDR2 is FQNEAQ (reference sequence). This CDR3 has 15 residues. V was trimmed by 1 base and J by 12 bases, leaving 16 bases between them.

This clone is categorized as medium-sized. This chain links TRBV27 with TRBJ2-7; D unclear. The CDR3 is made up of 13 amino acids. V dropped 4 bases and J dropped 4 bases, with 11 bases sitting between them. The germline CDR1 and CDR2 sequences are MNHEY and SMNVEV (reference sequence). The CDR3 coding sequence is TGTGCCAGCAGTTCGGGCGGATATTACGAGCAGTACTTC. Amino acid sequence: CASSSGGYYEQYF.

The chain links TRBV7-7 to TRBJ2-7; 8 nucleotides line up with TRBD1. The CDR3 is made up of 15 amino acids. CDR1 is SSHAT and CDR2 is FNYEAQ in the germline V gene (reference sequence). J was trimmed by 0 bases and V by 5 bases; bases with no gene match: 6. The CDR3 reads CASSLGQGSSYEQYF. CDR3 nucleotides: TGTGCCAGCAGCCTCGGACAGGGATCCTCCTACGAGCAGTACTTC.

The chain combines TRBV6-1 with TRBJ2-2; no clear D gene. Looked up from germline, CDR1 is MNHNS and CDR2 is SASEGT. The CDR3 loop spans 15 amino acids. With 8 bases removed from V and 5 bases from J, the gap between germline ends came to 18 bases. The CDR3 DNA sequence: TGTGCCAGCCAAGGCCACCCCGCAGAGACCGGGGAGCTGTTTTTT. Translated, it gives CASQGHPAETGELFF.

V usage is TRBV6-1 and J usage is TRBJ2-1; D is unresolved. With 4 bases removed from V and 0 bases from J, the gap between germline ends came to 13 bases. CDR1 and CDR2 from the germline V gene are MNHNS and SASEGT. This CDR3 comprises 16 residues. CDR3 coding DNA: TGTGCCAGCAGTGGCTATGGGAATAGCTCCTACAATGAGCAGTTCTTC. This translates into CASSGYGNSSYNEQFF.

This clone was seen a few times. J is TRBJ1-2 and V is TRBV6-5, with TRBD1 matching 10 bases. Germline lookup yields CDR1 MNHEY and CDR2 SVGAGI. CDR3 length: 14 residues. After removal of 4 bases from V and 4 bases from J, the junction contained 3 bases not matched to a gene. The CDR3 DNA reads as TGTGCCAGCAGTTGGGGACAGGGGCTCTATGGCTACACCTTC. Translated, it gives CASSWGQGLYGYTF.

The chain combines TRBV30 with TRBJ2-6, with D perhaps assigned TRBD1 or TRBD2 (5 bases each). This CDR3 spans 14 amino acids. Germline CDR1 is GTSNPN and CDR2 is SVGIG (reference sequence). V lost 2 bases to trimming and J lost 3 bases, with 8 bases between them. The CDR3 DNA is TGTGCCTGGAGTTGGGGGAGTGGGGCCAACGTCCTGACTTTC. Encoded protein: CAWSWGSGANVLTF.

The V gene is TRBV10-1, the J gene TRBJ2-7; D is perhaps TRBD2 (6 bases). CDR1 is WNHNN and CDR2 is SYGVQD in the germline V gene (reference sequence). Trimming took 3 bases from V and 0 from J, leaving 21 bases between them. The CDR3 totals 18 residues. CDR3 loop: CASSEMTGGILSSYEQYF. CDR3 sequence (DNA): TGCGCCAGCAGTGAAATGACTGGGGGGATTTTGAGCTCCTACGAGCAGTACTTC.

This chain joins TRBV7-7 and TRBJ2-5; 7 bases line up with TRBD1. The germline CDR1 and CDR2 sequences are SSHAT and FNYEAQ (reference sequence). The trim removed 5 bases at V and 0 bases at J, leaving 12 bases unmatched. The CDR3 has 17 amino acids. CDR3 sequence reads: CASSPRDRGPYQETQYF. CDR3 coding DNA: TGTGCCAGCAGCCCTCGGGACAGAGGCCCGTACCAAGAGACCCAGTACTTC.

This sequence joins TRBV6-1 and TRBJ2-7; 11 bases map to TRBD2. Germline CDR1 is MNHNS and CDR2 is SASEGT. CDR3 length: 16 amino acids. V lost 4 bases and J lost 2; bases outside the gene matches: 7. The CDR3 sequence is CASSAYTSGGTYEQYF. The CDR3 region has the DNA TGTGCCAGCAGTGCCTACACTAGCGGGGGAACCTACGAGCAGTACTTC.

This clone has just one count. The chain recombines TRBV27 with TRBJ1-6; 12 nucleotides line up with TRBD1. V lost 4 bases and J lost 7; bases outside the gene matches: 2. CDR1 is MNHEY and CDR2 is SMNVEV in the germline V gene (reference sequence). This CDR3 comprises 15 residues. CDR3 region: CASSSGTGGNSPLHF. CDR3 nucleotide sequence: TGTGCCAGCAGTTCCGGGACAGGGGGCAATTCACCCCTCCACTTT.

V and J are TRBV30 and TRBJ1-5; D may be TRBD1 (6 bases). This CDR3 comprises 16 residues. Germline CDR1 reads GTSNPN; CDR2 reads SVGIG (reference sequence). V dropped 1 base and J dropped 0 bases, with 13 bases sitting between them. Here the CDR3 DNA reads TGTGCCTGGAGTGGGGACAAAAAATATAGCAATCAGCCCCAGCATTTT. Translating gives CAWSGDKKYSNQPQHF.

The chain recombines TRBV27 with TRBJ2-2; the match to TRBD1 covers 8 bases. This CDR3 is 17 amino acids long. Germline lookup yields CDR1 MNHEY and CDR2 SMNVEV (reference sequence). V lost 7 bases and J lost 4; bases outside the gene matches: 14. Here the CDR3 reads CASTLLRSGTGTGELFF. The CDR3 DNA reads as TGTGCCAGCACCCTCCTACGATCCGGGACAGGCACCGGGGAGCTGTTTTTT.

This clone appeared a single time. The V gene is TRBV9, the J gene TRBJ1-1, with D maybe TRBD1 (6 bases). The CDR3 is 15 residues long. The V end was cut by 4 bases, the J end by 7 bases, with 20 bases between. Germline loops: CDR1 SGDLS, CDR2 YYNGEE. CDR3: CASSPGQTGWDEAFF. As DNA, the CDR3 is TGTGCCAGCAGCCCCGGACAGACGGGTTGGGATGAAGCTTTCTTT.

The rearrangement uses TRBV6-4 and TRBJ2-1, with D tentatively TRBD1 (5 bases). The CDR3 is made up of 14 amino acids. V lost 3 bases and J lost 0, with 6 bases in between. The germline V gene has CDR1 MRHNA and CDR2 SNTAGT. CDR3 coding DNA: TGTGCCAGCAGTGAGGACAACTCCTACAATGAGCAGTTCTTC. Protein product: CASSEDNSYNEQFF.

The J gene is TRBJ2-7, the V gene TRBV5-1; TRBD1 might be the D (5 bases). Germline V gives CDR1 SGHRS, CDR2 YFSETQ. This CDR3 has 15 residues. V was trimmed by 0 bases and J by 0 bases, leaving 10 bases between them. CDR3 sequence: CASSLVGDSSYEQYF. CDR3 nucleotides: TGCGCCAGCAGCTTGGTCGGCGACAGCTCCTACGAGCAGTACTTC.

The chain recombines TRBV27 with TRBJ2-7; TRBD2 matches at 9 bases. The CDR3 covers 15 residues. The V and J ends lost 0 bases and 2 bases, in that order; junction bases with no gene match: 2. Germline lookup yields CDR1 MNHEY and CDR2 SMNVEV (reference sequence). CDR3 amino acids: CASSLSSGGTYEQYF. CDR3 DNA: TGTGCCAGCAGTTTATCTAGCGGGGGTACCTACGAGCAGTACTTC.

This rearrangement joins TRBV15 to TRBJ2-7, with 9 bases fitting TRBD2. CDR3 length equals 17 residues. V shed 8 bases and J 3 bases; nucleotides not matched to a gene: 17. Germline CDR1 reads LNHNV; CDR2 reads YYDKDF (reference sequence). The DNA of the CDR3 is TGTGCCACCCGCGGGGGGGCCCTCCCTAAAGGCTACTACGAGCAGTACTTC. It encodes CATRGGALPKGYYEQYF.

CDR3 protein: CASSFGGASVQETQYF. CDR3 nucleotide sequence: TGTGCCAGCAGCTTCGGGGGGGCTAGCGTACAAGAGACCCAGTACTTC. The V gene is TRBV7-2, the J gene TRBJ2-5; 8 nucleotides line up with TRBD2. Germline-derived CDR1 and CDR2 are SGHTA and FQGNSA. The junction had 8 bases not matched to a gene; V was cut back by 3 bases and J by 2 bases. The CDR3 loop spans 16 amino acids.